These 8 T cell receptor beta chains originate from one sample sequenced in a study of T cell responses to AZD1222 COVID-19 vaccine (dated by TCRdb to the early 2020s). Library creation used the immunoSEQ multiplex PCR assay. TCRdb's version of the immuneACCESS table is confined to in-frame rearrangements and falls short of the full clone set. An unresolved V gene accounts for under half of the shortfall where checked; the remainder is of unknown origin. The sample table holds roughly 100,000 clones, of which 88% were seen once. The top ten clones comprise about 9.1% of the sample. The sample's time point label is to be understood as: baseline before first vaccination. The sample in question was peripheral blood, obtained on day 0 of AZD1222 vaccination. Receptors were obtained from an adult in good health.

Comment on this clone: The sample carries other DNA sequences with the same CDR3. CDR3 protein: CASSPSGTPYEQYF. CDR3 DNA: TGTGCCAGTAGCCCCAGCGGAACCCCCTACGAGCAGTACTTC. The chain employs TRBV19 and TRBJ2-7; maybe TRBD2 (5 bases). The CDR3 has 14 amino acids. Germline V gene data show CDR1 as LNHDA and CDR2 as SQIVND (reference sequence). V lost 6 bases and J lost 2, with 14 bases in between. Full variable domain (rest looked up from reference TRBV19 and TRBJ2-7): DGGITQSPKYLFRKEGQNVTLSCEQNLNHDAMYWYRQDPGQGLRLIYYSQIVNDFQKGDIAEGYSVSREKKESFPLTVTSAQKNPTAFYLCASSPSGTPYEQYFGPGTRLTVT.

V and J are TRBV15 and TRBJ1-6; D might be TRBD1 (5 bases). Deletions cut 4 bases from V and 15 bases from J, with 16 bases between. The CDR3 spans 13 residues. Germline-derived CDR1 and CDR2 are LNHNV and YYDKDF (reference sequence). CDR3 protein: CATSKRDPIRLHF. The CDR3 coding sequence is TGTGCCACCAGCAAGCGGGACCCCATCCGCCTCCACTTT.

This rearrangement joins TRBV30 to TRBJ1-2; weak D call: TRBD1 (5 bases). This CDR3 contains 13 residues. In germline, CDR1 is GTSNPN, CDR2 SVGIG (reference sequence). Trimming took off 0 bases at V and 7 bases at J, with 12 bases between the two ends. The CDR3 region has the DNA TGTGCCTGGAGTGTAAGGGGATTCGGTGGCTACACCTTC. Translated: CAWSVRGFGGYTF.

The chain is built from TRBV27 and TRBJ1-3; D might be TRBD1 (6 bases). Germline CDR1 reads MNHEY; CDR2 reads SMNVEV (reference sequence). V lost 4 bases to trimming and J lost 3 bases, with 22 bases between them. The CDR3 is 18 amino acids. The CDR3 loop reads CASSSTSSYRANGNTIYF. The DNA of the CDR3 is TGTGCCAGCAGTTCAACCTCCTCATACAGGGCTAATGGAAACACCATATATTTT.

The rearrangement links TRBV6-2 or TRBV6-3 to TRBJ2-3; D ambiguous. This CDR3 contains 11 residues. Trimming removed 2 bases from V and 7 bases from J, with 4 bases in between. Germline loops: CDR1 MNHEY, CDR2 SVGEGT. The CDR3, as DNA: TGTGCCAGCAGTTACGAGTATACGCAGTATTTT. Amino acid sequence: CASSYEYTQYF.

V is TRBV14 and J is TRBJ2-1, with 9 nucleotides matching TRBD2. The CDR3 covers 15 residues. Germline V gives CDR1 SGHDN, CDR2 FVKESK. The J segment lost 9 bases and the V segment lost 0 bases, leaving 6 bases of the junction unmatched. The CDR3 loop is CASSQDWEAGGEQFF. CDR3 coding DNA: TGTGCCAGCAGCCAAGATTGGGAAGCGGGAGGTGAGCAGTTCTTC.

V is TRBV20-1 and J is TRBJ2-3, with unresolved D. This CDR3 has 16 amino acids. V was clipped by 3 bases and J by 6 bases, with 22 bases between them. Germline V lookup: CDR1 DFQATT, CDR2 SNEGSKA (reference sequence). The CDR3 spells CSASPPPTGTWDTQYF. CDR3 bases: TGCAGTGCTAGTCCCCCGCCGACTGGAACCTGGGATACGCAGTATTTT.

This chain uses TRBV3-1 (or the pseudogene TRBV3-2) with TRBJ2-2, with D perhaps matching TRBD2 (5 bases). The V end lost 3 bases, the J end lost 11 bases, and 16 bases lay between the germline ends. The CDR3 covers 14 residues. Germline CDR1 is LGHDT and CDR2 is YNNKEL (reference sequence). The CDR3 protein is CASSQATRMGELFF. The DNA for the CDR3 is TGTGCCAGCAGCCAGGCTACTAGAATGGGAGAGCTGTTTTTT.